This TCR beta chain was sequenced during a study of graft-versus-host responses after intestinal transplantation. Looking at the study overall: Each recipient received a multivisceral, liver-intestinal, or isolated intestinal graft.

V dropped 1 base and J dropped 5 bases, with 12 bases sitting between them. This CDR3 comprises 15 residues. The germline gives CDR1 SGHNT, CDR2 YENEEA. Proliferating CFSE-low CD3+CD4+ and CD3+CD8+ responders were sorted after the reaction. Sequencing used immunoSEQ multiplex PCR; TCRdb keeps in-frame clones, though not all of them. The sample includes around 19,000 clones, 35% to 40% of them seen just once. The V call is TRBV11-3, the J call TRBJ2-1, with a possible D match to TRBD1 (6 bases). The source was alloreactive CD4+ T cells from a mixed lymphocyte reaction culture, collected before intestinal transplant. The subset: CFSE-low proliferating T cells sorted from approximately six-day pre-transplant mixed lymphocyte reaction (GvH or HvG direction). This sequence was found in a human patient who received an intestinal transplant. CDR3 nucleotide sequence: TGTGCCAGCAGCTTAGGCCAGGGGATGAACAATGAGCAGTTCTTC. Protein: CASSLGQGMNNEQFF.